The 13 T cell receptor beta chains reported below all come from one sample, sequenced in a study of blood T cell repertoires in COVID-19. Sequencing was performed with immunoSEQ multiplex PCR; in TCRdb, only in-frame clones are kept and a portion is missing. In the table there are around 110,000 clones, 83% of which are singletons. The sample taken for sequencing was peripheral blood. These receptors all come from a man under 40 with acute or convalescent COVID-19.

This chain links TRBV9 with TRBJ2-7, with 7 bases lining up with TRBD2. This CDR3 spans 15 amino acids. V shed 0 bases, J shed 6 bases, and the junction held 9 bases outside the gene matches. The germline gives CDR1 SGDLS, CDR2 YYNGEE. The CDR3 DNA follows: TGTGCCAGCAGCGTAGAGGCGGGGGAGAATGGCGAGCAGTACGTC. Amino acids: CASSVEAGENGEQYV.

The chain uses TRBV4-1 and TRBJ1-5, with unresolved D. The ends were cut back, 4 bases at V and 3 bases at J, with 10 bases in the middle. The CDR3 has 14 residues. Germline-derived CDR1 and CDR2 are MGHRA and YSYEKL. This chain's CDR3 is CASSPRQLNQPQHF. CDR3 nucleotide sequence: TGCGCCAGCAGCCCCAGGCAGCTCAATCAGCCCCAGCATTTT.

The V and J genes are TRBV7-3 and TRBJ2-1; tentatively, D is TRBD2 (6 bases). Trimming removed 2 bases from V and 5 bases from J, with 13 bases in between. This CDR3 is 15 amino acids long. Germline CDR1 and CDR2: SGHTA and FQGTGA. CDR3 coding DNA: TGTGCCAGCAGCTTAGGAATCGGGACTCACAATGAGCAGTTCTTC. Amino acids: CASSLGIGTHNEQFF.

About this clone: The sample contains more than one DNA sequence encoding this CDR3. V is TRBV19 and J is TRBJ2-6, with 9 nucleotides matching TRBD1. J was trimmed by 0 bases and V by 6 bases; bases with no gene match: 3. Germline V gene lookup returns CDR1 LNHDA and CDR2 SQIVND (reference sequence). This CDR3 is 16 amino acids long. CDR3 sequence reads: CASRDRGLSGANVLTF. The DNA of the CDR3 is TGTGCCAGTAGGGACAGGGGACTCTCTGGGGCCAACGTCCTGACTTTC.

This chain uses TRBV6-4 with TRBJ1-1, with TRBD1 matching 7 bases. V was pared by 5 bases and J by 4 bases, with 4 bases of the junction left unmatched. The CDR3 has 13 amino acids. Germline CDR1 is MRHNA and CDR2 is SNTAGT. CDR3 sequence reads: CASSYQGGTEAFF. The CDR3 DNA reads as TGTGCCAGCAGTTATCAGGGGGGCACTGAAGCTTTCTTT.

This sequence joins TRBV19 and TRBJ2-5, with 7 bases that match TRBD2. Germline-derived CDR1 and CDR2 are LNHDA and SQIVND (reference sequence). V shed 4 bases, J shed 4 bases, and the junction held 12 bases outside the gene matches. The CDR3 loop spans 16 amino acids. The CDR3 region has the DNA TGTGCCAGTAGTAGGGGGAGCGGGGTATTGGCAGAGACCCAGTACTTC. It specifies CASSRGSGVLAETQYF.

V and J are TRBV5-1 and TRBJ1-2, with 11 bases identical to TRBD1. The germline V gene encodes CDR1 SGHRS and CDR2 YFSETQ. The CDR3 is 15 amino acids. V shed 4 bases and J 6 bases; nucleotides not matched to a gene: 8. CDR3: CASSPQGQGANGYTF. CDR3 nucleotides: TGCGCCAGCAGCCCGCAAGGACAGGGGGCGAATGGCTACACCTTC.

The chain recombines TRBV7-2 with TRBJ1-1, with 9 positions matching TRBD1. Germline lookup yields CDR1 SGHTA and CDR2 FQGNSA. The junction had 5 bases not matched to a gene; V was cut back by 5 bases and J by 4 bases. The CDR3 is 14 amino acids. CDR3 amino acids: CASSKRDRATEAFF. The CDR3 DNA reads TGTGCCAGCAGCAAGCGGGACAGGGCCACTGAAGCTTTCTTT.

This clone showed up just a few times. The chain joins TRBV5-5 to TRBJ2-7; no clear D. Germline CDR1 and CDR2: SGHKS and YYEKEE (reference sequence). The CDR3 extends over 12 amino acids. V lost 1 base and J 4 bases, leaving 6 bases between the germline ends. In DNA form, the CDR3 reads TGTGCCAGCAGCTTGAATAGTTACGAGCAGTACGTC. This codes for CASSLNSYEQYV.

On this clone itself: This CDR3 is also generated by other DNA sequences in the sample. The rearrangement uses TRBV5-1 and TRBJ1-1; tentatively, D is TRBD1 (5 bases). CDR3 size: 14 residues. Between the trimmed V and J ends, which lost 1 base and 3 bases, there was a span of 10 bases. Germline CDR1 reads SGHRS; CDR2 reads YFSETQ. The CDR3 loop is CASSLTGEDTEAFF. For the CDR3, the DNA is TGCGCCAGCAGCTTGACGGGGGAGGACACTGAAGCTTTCTTT.

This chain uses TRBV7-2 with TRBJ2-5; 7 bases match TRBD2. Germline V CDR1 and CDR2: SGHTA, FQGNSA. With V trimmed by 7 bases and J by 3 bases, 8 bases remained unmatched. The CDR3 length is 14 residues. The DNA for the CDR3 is TGTGCCAGCAACCCAGCGGGAAACAAAGAGACCCAGTACTTC. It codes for CASNPAGNKETQYF.

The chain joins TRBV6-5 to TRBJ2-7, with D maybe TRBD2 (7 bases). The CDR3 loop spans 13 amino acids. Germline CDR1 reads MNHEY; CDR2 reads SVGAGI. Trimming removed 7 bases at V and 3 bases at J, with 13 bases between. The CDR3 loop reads CASTGGPVYEQYV. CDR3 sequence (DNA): TGTGCCAGCACGGGGGGCCCGGTCTACGAGCAGTACGTC.

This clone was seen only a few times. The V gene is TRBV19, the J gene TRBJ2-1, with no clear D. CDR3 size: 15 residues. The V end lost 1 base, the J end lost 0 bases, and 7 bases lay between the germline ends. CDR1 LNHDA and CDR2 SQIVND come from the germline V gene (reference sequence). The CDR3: CASSIGRSSYNEQFF. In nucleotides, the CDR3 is TGTGCCAGTAGTATAGGGAGAAGCTCCTACAATGAGCAGTTCTTC.